This is a list of T cell receptor beta chains from one sample in a study of tumor-infiltrating lymphocytes in localized non-small cell lung cancer. Clones were sequenced by immunoSEQ multiplex PCR, and TCRdb holds only the in-frame ones, with some missing. The sample includes approximately 12,000 clones, 70% to 85% seen only once; the top ten take roughly an eighth. The sequencing sample was made of uninvolved lung tissue not adjacent to the tumor. Receptors originate from a human donor with non-small cell lung cancer. The CDR3 runs from the conserved cysteine through the conserved F or W. The D gene is left open where the match is weak. The size of a clone is reported for some rows only, either as once, few or many, or as a class for expanded clones.

v_call,clone_size,d_call,j_call,cdr3_aa,cdr3_nt
TRBV28,.,.,TRBJ1-1,CATYFSPQQDEAFF,TGTGCCACCTATTTTAGTCCACAACAGGATGAAGCTTTCTTT
TRBV14,.,TRBD1,TRBJ2-7,CASSQLGQGAVYEQYF,TGTGCCAGCAGCCAACTGGGACAGGGGGCAGTCTACGAGCAGTACTTC
TRBV5-1,.,TRBD2,TRBJ2-7,CASRESGRLGEQYF,TGCGCCAGCAGGGAGAGCGGGAGGTTAGGCGAGCAGTACTTC
TRBV5-4,.,.,TRBJ1-6,CASSFGTTRLSSYNSPLHF,TGTGCCAGCAGCTTTGGAACGACCAGATTGAGCTCCTATAATTCACCCCTCCACTTT
TRBV6-6,.,.,TRBJ2-2,CASSVGTGELFF,TGTGCCAGCAGCGTTGGCACCGGGGAGCTGTTTTTT
TRBV6-1,.,.,TRBJ1-2,CASIGHGHYGYTF,TGTGCCAGCATCGGGCACGGGCACTATGGCTACACCTTC
TRBV7-2,few,TRBD1,TRBJ2-7,CASSWDRGPYEQYF,TGTGCCAGCAGCTGGGACAGGGGGCCCTACGAGCAGTACTTC
TRBV7-6,.,.,TRBJ2-6,CASSLGSQSRANVLTF,TGTGCCAGCAGCTTAGGATCACAAAGTCGGGCCAACGTCCTGACTTTC
TRBV7-2,.,TRBD1,TRBJ2-7,CASSADRGYEQYF,TGTGCCAGCAGCGCCGACAGGGGGTACGAGCAGTACTTC
TRBV7-2,once,.,TRBJ1-1,CASSLASAETEAFF,TGTGCCAGCAGCTTGGCCTCAGCGGAGACTGAAGCTTTCTTT
TRBV9,.,TRBD2,TRBJ2-3,CASSVTSGGTDTQYF,TGTGCCAGCAGCGTTACTAGCGGGGGGACAGATACGCAGTATTTT
TRBV11-2,.,.,TRBJ2-1,CASSLGNEQFF,TGTGCCAGCAGCTTAGGGAATGAGCAGTTCTTC
TRBV25-1,.,TRBD1,TRBJ1-2,CASSGRQGEGYTF,TGTGCCAGCAGTGGACGACAGGGCGAAGGCTACACCTTC
TRBV10-2,.,.,TRBJ2-7,CATAPGPGNEQYF,TGCGCCACCGCACCCGGGCCAGGTAACGAGCAGTACTTC
TRBV5-6,.,.,TRBJ2-7,CASTLAGTLVYEQYF,TGTGCCAGCACTCTAGCCGGAACACTGGTTTACGAGCAGTACTTC
TRBV7-2,.,TRBD1,TRBJ2-7,CASSIGQGVSEQYF,TGTGCCAGCAGCATAGGACAGGGTGTTAGCGAGCAGTACTTC
TRBV7-2,.,.,TRBJ2-7,CASSLSKGSQGRYEQYF,TGTGCCAGCAGCTTATCGAAAGGCTCCCAGGGGCGCTACGAGCAGTACTTC
TRBV5-1,.,.,TRBJ2-7,CASSIQGSYEQYF,TGCGCCAGCAGCATACAGGGTTCCTACGAGCAGTACTTC
TRBV30,.,.,TRBJ2-2,CAWRLWGRNTGELFF,TGTGCCTGGAGACTGTGGGGGCGCAACACCGGGGAGCTGTTTTTT
TRBV5-1,.,.,TRBJ2-2,CASSSLGGFDTGELFF,TGCGCCAGCAGCTCCCTAGGCGGATTCGACACCGGGGAGCTGTTTTTT
TRBV7-2,.,TRBD1,TRBJ1-2,CASSARGHGYGYTF,TGTGCCAGCAGCGCCAGGGGGCATGGCTATGGCTACACCTTC
TRBV14,.,TRBD2,TRBJ2-5,CASSPGLADYQETQYF,TGTGCCAGCAGCCCGGGACTAGCGGACTACCAAGAGACCCAGTACTTC
TRBV7-9,.,TRBD2,TRBJ2-1,CASSNFVAGGEEQFF,TGTGCCAGCAGTAATTTTGTAGCGGGGGGGGAGGAGCAGTTCTTC
TRBV6-6,.,TRBD2,TRBJ2-3,CASSGQLATSTDTQYF,TGTGCCAGCAGCGGCCAACTAGCGACTAGCACAGATACGCAGTATTTT
TRBV4-2,.,TRBD2,TRBJ2-3,CASSQGRSGESSTDTQYF,TGTGCCAGCAGCCAAGGCCGGAGCGGGGAGTCTAGCACAGATACGCAGTATTTT
TRBV13,.,.,TRBJ1-1,CASSALTGNTEAFF,TGTGCCAGCAGCGCCTTGACAGGGAACACTGAAGCTTTCTTT